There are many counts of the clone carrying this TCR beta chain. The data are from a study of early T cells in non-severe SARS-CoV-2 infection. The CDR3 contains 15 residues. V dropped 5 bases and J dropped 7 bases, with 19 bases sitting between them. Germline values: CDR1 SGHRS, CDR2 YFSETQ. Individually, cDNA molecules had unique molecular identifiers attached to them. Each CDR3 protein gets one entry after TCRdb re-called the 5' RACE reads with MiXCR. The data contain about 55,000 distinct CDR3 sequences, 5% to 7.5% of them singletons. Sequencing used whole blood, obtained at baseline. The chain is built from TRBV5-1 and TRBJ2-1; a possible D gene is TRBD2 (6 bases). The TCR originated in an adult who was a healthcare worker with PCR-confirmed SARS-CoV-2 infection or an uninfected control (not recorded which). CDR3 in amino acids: CASRSDPLGGNEQFF. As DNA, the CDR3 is TGCGCCAGCAGGTCGGACCCCCTCGGGGGAAATGAGCAGTTCTTC.